This T cell receptor beta chain was profiled in a study of shared clonotypes between healthy human individuals. General study points: Measured sharing among donors was expected to vary with sequencing depth. Relative to clonotypes present in all four donors, those not shared had lower generation probabilities.

The length of the CDR3 is 11 residues. The germline CDR1 and CDR2 sequences are MNHEY and SVGAGI. The V end lost 8 bases, the J end lost 10 bases, and 12 bases lay between the germline ends. In the source study's methods: Junction-only immunoSEQ sequences carried no quality scores, so filtering differed. Measured with immunoSEQ multiplex PCR; TCRdb has only the in-frame clones, and not every one. V and J calls and clone size are those listed in that table; D and trimming were worked out from the DNA. Among around 600,000 clones listed, around 96% were seen once. As concerns this clone: What it binds is not known.

Terminally differentiated effector memory CD45RA+ cells were left out of the naive CD8 fraction, which was CD45RO-negative and positively selected for CCR7. Among the donors, all were Caucasian adults who lived in Nashville, Tennessee. The V and J genes are TRBV6-5 and TRBJ2-1, with a tentative D call TRBD2 (5 bases). The source of this sequence is a woman in her thirties in good health. The sample taken for sequencing was naive CD8+ T cells sorted from blood. In DNA form, the CDR3 reads TGTGCCAGCCGGGGATACTACGAGCAGTTCTTC. It codes for CASRGYYEQFF.